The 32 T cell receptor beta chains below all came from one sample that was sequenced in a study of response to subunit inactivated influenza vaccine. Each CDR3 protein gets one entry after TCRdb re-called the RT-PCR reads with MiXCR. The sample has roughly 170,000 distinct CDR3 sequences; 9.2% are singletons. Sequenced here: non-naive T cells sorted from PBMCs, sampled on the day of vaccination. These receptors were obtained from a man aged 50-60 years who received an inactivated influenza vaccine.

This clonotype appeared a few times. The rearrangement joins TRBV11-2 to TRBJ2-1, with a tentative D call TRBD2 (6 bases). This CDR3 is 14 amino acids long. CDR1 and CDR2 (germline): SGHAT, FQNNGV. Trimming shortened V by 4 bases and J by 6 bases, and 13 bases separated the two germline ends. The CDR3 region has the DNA TGTGCCAGCAGCTACCCCTCGACTAGCAATGAGCAGTTCTTC. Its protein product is CASSYPSTSNEQFF. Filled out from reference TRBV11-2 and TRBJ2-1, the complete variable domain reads EAGVAQSPRYKIIEKRQSVAFWCNPISGHATLYWYQQILGQGPKLLIQFQNNGVVDDSQLPKDRFSAERLKGVDSTLKIQPAKLEDSAVYLCASSYPSTSNEQFFGPGTRLTVL.

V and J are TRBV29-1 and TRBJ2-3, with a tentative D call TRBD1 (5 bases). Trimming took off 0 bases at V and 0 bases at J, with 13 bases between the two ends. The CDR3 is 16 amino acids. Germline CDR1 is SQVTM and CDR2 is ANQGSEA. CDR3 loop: CSVEDIRGRSTDTQYF. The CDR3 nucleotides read TGCAGCGTTGAAGATATTAGGGGAAGGAGCACAGATACGCAGTATTTT.

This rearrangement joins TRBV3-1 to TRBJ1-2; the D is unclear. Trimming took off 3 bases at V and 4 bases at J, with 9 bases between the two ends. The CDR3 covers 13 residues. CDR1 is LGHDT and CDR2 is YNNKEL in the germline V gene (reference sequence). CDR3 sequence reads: CASSQGDVYGYTF. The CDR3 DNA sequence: TGTGCCAGCAGCCAGGGTGATGTCTATGGCTACACCTTC.

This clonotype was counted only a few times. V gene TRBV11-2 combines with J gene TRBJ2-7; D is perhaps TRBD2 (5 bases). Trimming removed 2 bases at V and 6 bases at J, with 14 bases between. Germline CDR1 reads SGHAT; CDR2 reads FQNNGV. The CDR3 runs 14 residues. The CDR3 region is CASSLSAGRSEQYF. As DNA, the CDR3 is TGTGCCAGCAGCTTATCGGCGGGTAGAAGCGAGCAGTACTTC.

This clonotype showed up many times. The CDR3 sequence: CASSSGAGANVLTF. The DNA of the CDR3 is TGTGCCAGCAGTTCAGGGGCTGGGGCCAACGTCCTGACTTTC. V and J are TRBV28 and TRBJ2-6, with D tentatively TRBD1 (6 bases). Trimming removed 4 bases at V and 2 bases at J, with 6 bases between. Germline V gives CDR1 MDHEN, CDR2 SYDVKM. The CDR3 totals 14 residues.

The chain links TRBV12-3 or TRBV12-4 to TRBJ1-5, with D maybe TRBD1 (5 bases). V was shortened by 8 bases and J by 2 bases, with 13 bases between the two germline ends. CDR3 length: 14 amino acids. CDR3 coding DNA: TGTGCCAGCGGAGCAGGGTATGGCAATCAGCCCCAGCATTTT. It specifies CASGAGYGNQPQHF.

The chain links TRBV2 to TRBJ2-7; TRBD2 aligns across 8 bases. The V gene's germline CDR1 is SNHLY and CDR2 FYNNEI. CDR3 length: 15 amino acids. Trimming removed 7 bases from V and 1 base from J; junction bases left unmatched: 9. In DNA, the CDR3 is TGTGCCAGCACCGTTTTGACTAGCGCATCCTACGAGCAGTACTTC. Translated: CASTVLTSASYEQYF.

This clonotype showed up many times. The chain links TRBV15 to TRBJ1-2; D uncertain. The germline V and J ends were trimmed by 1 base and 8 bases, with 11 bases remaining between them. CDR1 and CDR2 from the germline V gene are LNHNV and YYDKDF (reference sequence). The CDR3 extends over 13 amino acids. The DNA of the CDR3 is TGTGCCACCAGCAGAGCCAAAAAGGCCGGCTACACCTTC. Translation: CATSRAKKAGYTF.

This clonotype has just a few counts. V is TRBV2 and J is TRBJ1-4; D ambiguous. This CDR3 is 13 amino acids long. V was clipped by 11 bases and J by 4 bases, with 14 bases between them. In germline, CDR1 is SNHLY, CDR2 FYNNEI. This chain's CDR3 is CAGFRGRNEKLFF. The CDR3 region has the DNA TGTGCCGGGTTCCGAGGGCGTAATGAAAAACTGTTTTTT.

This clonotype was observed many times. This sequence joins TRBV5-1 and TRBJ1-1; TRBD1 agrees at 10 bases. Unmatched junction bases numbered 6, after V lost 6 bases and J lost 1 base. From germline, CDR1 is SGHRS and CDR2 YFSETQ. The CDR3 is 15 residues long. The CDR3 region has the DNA TGCGCCAGCAAATACCGGGACAGGGGGAACACTGAAGCTTTCTTT. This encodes CASKYRDRGNTEAFF.

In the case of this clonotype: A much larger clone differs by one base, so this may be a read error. CDR3 DNA sequence: TGCAGCGCCCGATCCCGGGACAGGGGTTCCTACGGGCAGTACTTC. It is translated as CSARSRDRGSYGQYF. J is TRBJ2-7 and V is TRBV29-1; 10 nucleotides agree with TRBD1. The CDR3 spans 15 residues. Germline lookup yields CDR1 SQVTM and CDR2 ANQGSEA.

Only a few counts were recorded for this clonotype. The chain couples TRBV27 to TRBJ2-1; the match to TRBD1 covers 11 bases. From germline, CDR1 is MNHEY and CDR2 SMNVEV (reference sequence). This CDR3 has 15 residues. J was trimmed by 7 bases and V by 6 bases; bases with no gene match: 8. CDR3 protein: CASSSGTGGWNEQFF. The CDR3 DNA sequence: TGTGCCAGCAGCTCCGGGACAGGGGGTTGGAATGAGCAGTTCTTC.

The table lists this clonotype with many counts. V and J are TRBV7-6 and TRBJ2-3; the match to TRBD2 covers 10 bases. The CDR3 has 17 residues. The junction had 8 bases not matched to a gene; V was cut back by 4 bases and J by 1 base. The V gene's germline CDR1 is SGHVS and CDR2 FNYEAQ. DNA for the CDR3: TGTGCCAGCAGCTCAGCGGGAGGGATCACTCGCACAGATACGCAGTATTTT. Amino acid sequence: CASSSAGGITRTDTQYF.

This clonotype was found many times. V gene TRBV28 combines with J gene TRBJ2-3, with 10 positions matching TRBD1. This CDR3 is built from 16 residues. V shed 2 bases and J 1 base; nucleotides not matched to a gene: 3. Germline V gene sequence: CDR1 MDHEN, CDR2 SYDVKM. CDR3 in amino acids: CASSLTGTGGTDTQYF. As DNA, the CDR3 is TGTGCCAGCAGTTTAACCGGGACAGGGGGCACAGATACGCAGTATTTT.

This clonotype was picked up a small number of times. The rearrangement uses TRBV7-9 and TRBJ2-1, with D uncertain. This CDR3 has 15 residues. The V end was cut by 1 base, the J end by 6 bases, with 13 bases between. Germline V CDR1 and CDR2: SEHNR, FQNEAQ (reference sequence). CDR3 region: CASSLVGPPRNEQFF. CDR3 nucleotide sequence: TGTGCCAGCAGCTTAGTCGGGCCCCCCCGCAATGAGCAGTTCTTC.

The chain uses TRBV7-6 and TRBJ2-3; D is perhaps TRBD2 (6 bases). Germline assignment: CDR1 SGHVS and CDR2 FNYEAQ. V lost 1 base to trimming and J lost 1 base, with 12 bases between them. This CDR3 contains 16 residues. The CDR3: CASSLGASSGTDTQYF. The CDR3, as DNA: TGTGCCAGCAGCTTAGGGGCCTCTAGCGGCACAGATACGCAGTATTTT. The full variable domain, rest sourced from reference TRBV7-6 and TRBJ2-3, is GAGVSQSPRYKVTKRGQDVALRCDPISGHVSLYWYRQALGQGPEFLTYFNYEAQQDKSGLPNDRFSAERPEGSISTLTIQRTEQRDSAMYRCASSLGASSGTDTQYFGPGTRLTVL.

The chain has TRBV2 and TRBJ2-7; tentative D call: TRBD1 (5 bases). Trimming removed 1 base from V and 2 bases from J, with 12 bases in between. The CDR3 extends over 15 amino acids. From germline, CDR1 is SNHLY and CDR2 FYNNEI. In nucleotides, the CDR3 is TGTGCCAGCAGTGAAGGTTACAGGACCGCCTACGAGCAGTACTTC. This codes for CASSEGYRTAYEQYF.

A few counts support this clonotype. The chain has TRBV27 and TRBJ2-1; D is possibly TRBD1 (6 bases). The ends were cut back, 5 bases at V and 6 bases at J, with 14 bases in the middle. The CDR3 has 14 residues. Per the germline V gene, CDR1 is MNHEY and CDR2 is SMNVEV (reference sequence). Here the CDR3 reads CASSQGGPGNEQFF. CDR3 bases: TGTGCCAGCAGTCAAGGGGGACCAGGCAATGAGCAGTTCTTC.

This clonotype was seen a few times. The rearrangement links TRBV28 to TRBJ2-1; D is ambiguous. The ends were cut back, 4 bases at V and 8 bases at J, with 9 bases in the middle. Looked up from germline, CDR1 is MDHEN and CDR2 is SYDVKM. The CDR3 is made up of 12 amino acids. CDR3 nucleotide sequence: TGTGCCAGCAGTTATCTTAGAGATGAGCAGTTCTTC. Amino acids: CASSYLRDEQFF.

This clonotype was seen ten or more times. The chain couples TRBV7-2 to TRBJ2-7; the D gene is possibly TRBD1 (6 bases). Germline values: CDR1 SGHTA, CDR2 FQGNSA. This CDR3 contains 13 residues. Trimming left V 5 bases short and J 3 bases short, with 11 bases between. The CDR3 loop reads CASSPGQHYEQYF. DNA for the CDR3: TGTGCCAGCAGCCCTGGACAGCACTACGAGCAGTACTTC.

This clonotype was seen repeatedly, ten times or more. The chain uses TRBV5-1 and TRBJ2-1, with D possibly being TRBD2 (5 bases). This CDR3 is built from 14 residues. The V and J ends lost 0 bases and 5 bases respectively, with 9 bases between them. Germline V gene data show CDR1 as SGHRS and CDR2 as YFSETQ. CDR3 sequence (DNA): TGCGCCAGCAGCTTGGAAGGACTTAACAATGAGCAGTTCTTC. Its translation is CASSLEGLNNEQFF. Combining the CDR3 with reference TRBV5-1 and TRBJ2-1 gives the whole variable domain KAGVTQTPRYLIKTRGQQVTLSCSPISGHRSVSWYQQTPGQGLQFLFEYFSETQRNKGNFPGRFSGRQFSNSRSEMNVSTLELGDSALYLCASSLEGLNNEQFFGPGTRLTVL.

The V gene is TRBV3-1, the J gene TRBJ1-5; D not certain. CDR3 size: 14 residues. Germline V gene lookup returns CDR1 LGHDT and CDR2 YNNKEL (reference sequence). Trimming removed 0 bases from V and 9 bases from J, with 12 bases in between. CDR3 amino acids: CASSQDGAERPQHF. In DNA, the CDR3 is TGTGCCAGCAGCCAAGATGGAGCTGAGCGGCCCCAGCATTTT. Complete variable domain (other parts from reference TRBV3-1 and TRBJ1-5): DTAVSQTPKYLVTQMGNDKSIKCEQNLGHDTMYWYKQDSKKFLKIMFSYNNKELIINETVPNRFSPKSPDKAHLNLHINSLELGDSAVYFCASSQDGAERPQHFGDGTRLSIL.

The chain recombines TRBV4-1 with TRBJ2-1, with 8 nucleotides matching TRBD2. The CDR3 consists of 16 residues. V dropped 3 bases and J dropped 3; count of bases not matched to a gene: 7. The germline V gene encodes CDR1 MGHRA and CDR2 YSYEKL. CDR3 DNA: TGCGCCAGCAGCCAGAGAGCGGGGGCCTTCTACAATGAGCAGTTCTTC. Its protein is CASSQRAGAFYNEQFF.

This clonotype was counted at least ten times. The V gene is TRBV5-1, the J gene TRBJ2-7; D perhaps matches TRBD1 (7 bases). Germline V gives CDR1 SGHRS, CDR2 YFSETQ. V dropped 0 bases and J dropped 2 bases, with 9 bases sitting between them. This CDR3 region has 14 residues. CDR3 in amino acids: CASSLVRGAYEQYF. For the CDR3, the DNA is TGCGCCAGCAGCTTGGTCAGGGGGGCCTACGAGCAGTACTTC.

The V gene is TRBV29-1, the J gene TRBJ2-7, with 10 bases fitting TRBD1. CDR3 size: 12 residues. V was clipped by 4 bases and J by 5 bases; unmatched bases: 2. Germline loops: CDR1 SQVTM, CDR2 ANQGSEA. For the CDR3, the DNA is TGCAGCGTTGGGGGACAGGGGAACGAGCAGTACTTC. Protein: CSVGGQGNEQYF.

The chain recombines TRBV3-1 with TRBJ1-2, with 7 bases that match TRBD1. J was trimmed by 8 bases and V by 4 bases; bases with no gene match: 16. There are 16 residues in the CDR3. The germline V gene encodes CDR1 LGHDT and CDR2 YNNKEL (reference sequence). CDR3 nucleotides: TGTGCCAGCAGCCCCTGGACAGGCGCACTCCCGAGGGGCTACACCTTC. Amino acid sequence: CASSPWTGALPRGYTF.

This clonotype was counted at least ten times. The CDR3 DNA follows: TGTGCCAGCAGCCCAAGCACGACTCTTGGCACTGAAGCTTTCTTT. As protein: CASSPSTTLGTEAFF. This rearrangement joins TRBV28 to TRBJ1-1, with D unclear. CDR1 MDHEN and CDR2 SYDVKM come from the germline V gene. The ends were cut back, 6 bases at V and 4 bases at J, with 18 bases in the middle. The CDR3 has 15 residues.

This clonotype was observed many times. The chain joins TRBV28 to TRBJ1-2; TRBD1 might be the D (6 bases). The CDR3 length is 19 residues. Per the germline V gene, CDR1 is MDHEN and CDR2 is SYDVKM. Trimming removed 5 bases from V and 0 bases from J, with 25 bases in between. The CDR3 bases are TGTGCCAGCAGTAGCTCTGGTTGGAGGGGGAAAACTTCTAACTATGGCTACACCTTC. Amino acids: CASSSSGWRGKTSNYGYTF.

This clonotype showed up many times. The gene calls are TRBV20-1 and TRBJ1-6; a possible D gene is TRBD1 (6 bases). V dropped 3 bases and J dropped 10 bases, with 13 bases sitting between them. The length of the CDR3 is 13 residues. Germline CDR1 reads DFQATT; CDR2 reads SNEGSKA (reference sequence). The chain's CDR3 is CSASPRGRSPLHF. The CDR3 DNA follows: TGCAGTGCTAGTCCCAGGGGAAGATCACCCCTCCACTTT.

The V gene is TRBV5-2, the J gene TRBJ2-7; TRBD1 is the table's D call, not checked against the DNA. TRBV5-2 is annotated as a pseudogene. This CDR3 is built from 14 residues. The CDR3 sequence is CARAPGLLGYEQYF. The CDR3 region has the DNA TGTGCCAGGGCGCCCGGGCTCTTGGGCTACGAGCAGTACTTC.

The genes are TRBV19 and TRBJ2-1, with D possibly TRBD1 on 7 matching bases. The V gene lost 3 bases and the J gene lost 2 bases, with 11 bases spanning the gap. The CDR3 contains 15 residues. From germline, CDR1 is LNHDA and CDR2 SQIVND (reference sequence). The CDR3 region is CASSIPGGTYNEQFF. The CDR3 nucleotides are TGTGCCAGTAGTATTCCAGGGGGGACCTACAATGAGCAGTTCTTC.

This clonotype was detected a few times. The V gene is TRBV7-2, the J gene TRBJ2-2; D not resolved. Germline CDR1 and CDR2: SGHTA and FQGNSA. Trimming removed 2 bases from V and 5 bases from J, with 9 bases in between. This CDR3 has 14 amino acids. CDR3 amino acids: CASSLKPRTGELFF. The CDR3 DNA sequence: TGTGCCAGCAGCTTAAAACCGCGAACCGGGGAGCTGTTTTTT. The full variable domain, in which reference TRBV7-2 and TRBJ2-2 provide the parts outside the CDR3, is GAGVSQSPSNKVTEKGKDVELRCDPISGHTALYWYRQSLGQGLEFLIYFQGNSAPDKSGLPSDRFSAERTGGSVSTLTIQRTQQEDSAVYLCASSLKPRTGELFFGEGSRLTVL.